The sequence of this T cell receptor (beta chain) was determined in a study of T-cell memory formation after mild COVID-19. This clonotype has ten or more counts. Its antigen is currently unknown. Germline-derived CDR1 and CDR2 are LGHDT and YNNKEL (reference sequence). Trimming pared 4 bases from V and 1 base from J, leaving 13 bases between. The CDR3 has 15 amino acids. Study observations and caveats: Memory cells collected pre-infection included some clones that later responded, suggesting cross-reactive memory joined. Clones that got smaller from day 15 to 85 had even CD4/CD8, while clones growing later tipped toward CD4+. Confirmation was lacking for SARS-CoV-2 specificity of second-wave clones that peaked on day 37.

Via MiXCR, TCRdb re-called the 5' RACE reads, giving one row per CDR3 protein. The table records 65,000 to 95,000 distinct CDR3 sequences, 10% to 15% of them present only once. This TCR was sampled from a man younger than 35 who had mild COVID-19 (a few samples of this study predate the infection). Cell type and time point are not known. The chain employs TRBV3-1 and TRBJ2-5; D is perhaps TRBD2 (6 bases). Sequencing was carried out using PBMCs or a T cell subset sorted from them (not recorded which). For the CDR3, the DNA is TGTGCCAGCAGCCCAAGCGGAGGGACCCAAGAGACCCAGTACTTC. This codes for CASSPSGGTQETQYF.